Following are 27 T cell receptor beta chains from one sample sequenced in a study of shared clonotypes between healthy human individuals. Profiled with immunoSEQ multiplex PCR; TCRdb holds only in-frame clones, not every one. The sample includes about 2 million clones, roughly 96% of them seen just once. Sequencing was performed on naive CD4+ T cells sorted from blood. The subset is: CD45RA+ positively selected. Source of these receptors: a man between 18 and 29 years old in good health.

CDR3 coding DNA: TGTGCCAGCAGTGAAGACGACAGAAATCAGCCCCAGCATTTT. The encoded protein is CASSEDDRNQPQHF. The chain combines TRBV6-1 with TRBJ1-5, with a possible D match to TRBD1 (5 bases). The V end lost 1 base, the J end lost 4 bases, and 8 bases lay between the germline ends. The CDR3 has 14 amino acids. Germline CDR1 and CDR2: MNHNS and SASEGT.

The CDR3 spells CASSQGTSGSTYNEQFF. DNA for the CDR3: TGCGCCAGCAGCCAGGGGACTAGCGGGAGTACCTACAATGAGCAGTTCTTC. This chain uses TRBV4-3 with TRBJ2-1; TRBD2 matches at 14 bases. This CDR3 spans 17 amino acids. After removal of 3 bases from V and 2 bases from J, the junction contained 3 bases not matched to a gene. Germline CDR1 reads LGHNA; CDR2 reads YSLEER.

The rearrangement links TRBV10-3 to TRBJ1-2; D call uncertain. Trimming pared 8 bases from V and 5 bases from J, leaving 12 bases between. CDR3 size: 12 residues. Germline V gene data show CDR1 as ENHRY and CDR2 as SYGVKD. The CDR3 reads CAIRVSEYGYTF. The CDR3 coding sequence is TGTGCCATCCGGGTTTCGGAATATGGCTACACCTTC.

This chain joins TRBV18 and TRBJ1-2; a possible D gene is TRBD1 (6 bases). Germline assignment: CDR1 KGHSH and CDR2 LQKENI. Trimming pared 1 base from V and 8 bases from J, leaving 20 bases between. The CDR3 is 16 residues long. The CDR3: CASSPQALTGPRGYTF. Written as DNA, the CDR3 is TGTGCCAGCTCACCACAGGCCCTGACAGGCCCTAGGGGCTACACCTTC.

This chain's CDR3 is CASSSTGTRNYEQYF. The CDR3 DNA sequence: TGTGCCAGCAGTTCCACCGGGACTAGAAACTACGAGCAGTACTTC. The gene calls are TRBV6-5 and TRBJ2-7; 8 bases line up with TRBD2. The germline CDR1 and CDR2 sequences are MNHEY and SVGAGI. The CDR3 is 15 amino acids. The trim removed 4 bases at V and 3 bases at J, leaving 8 bases unmatched.

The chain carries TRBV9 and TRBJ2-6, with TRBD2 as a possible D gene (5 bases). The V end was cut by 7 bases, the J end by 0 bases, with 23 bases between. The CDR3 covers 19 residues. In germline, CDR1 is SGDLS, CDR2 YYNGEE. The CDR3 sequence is CASFLEPPGIISGANVLTF. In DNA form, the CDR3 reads TGTGCCAGCTTCTTAGAACCCCCCGGGATTATCTCTGGGGCCAACGTCCTGACTTTC.

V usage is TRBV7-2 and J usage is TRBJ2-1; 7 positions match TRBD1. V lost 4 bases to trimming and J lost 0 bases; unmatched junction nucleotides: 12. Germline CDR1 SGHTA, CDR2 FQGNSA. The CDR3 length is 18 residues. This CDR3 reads CASSSPSARQGSYNEQFF. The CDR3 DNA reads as TGTGCCAGCAGCTCCCCATCGGCGAGACAGGGCTCCTACAATGAGCAGTTCTTC. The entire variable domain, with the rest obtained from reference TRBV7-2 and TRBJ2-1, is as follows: GAGVSQSPSNKVTEKGKDVELRCDPISGHTALYWYRQSLGQGLEFLIYFQGNSAPDKSGLPSDRFSAERTGGSVSTLTIQRTQQEDSAVYLCASSSPSARQGSYNEQFFGPGTRLTVL.

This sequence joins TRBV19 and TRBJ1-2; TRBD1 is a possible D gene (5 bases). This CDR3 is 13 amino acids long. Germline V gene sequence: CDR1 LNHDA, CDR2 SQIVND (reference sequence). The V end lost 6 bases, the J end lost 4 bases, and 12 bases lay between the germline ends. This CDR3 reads CASSSQGSYGYTF. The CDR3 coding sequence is TGTGCCAGTAGCTCTCAGGGATCCTATGGCTACACCTTC.

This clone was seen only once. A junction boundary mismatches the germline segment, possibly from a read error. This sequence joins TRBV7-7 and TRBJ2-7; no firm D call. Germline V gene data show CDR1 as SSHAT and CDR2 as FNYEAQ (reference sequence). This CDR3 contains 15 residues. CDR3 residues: CASSPSPGSTYEQYF. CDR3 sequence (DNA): TGTGCTAGCAGCCCAAGCCCTGGCAGCACCTACGAGCAGTACTTC.

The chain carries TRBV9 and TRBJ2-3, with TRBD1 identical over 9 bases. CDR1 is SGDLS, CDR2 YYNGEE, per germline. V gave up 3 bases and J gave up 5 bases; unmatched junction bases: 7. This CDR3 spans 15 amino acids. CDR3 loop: CASSAGQGLIDTQYF. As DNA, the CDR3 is TGTGCCAGCAGCGCCGGACAGGGGTTGATAGATACGCAGTATTTT.

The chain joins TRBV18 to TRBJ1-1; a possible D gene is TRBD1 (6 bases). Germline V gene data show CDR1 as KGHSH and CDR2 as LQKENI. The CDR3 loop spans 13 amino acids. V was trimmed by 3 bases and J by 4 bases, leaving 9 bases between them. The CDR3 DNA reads TGTGCCAGCTCACCCAGGGGTGTCACTGAAGCTTTCTTT. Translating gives CASSPRGVTEAFF.

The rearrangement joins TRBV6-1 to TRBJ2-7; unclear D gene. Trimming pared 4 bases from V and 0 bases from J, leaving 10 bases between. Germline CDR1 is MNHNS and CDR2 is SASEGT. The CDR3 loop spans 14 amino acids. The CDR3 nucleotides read TGTGCCAGCAGTGTCCCACCAAGCTCCTACGAGCAGTACTTC. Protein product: CASSVPPSSYEQYF.

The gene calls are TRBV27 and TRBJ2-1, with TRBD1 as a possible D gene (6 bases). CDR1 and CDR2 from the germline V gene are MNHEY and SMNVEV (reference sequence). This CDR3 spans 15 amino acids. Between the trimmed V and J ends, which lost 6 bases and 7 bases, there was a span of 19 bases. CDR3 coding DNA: TGTGCCAGCAGCCTCGGACAGACAAGGGGTAATGAGCAGTTCTTC. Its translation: CASSLGQTRGNEQFF.

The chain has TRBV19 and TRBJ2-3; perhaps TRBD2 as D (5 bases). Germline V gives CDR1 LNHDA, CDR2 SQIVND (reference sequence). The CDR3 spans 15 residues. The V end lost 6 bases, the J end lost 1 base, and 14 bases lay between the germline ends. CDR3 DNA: TGTGCCAGTAGCCTCGAGGGCCCAGGCACAGATACGCAGTATTTT. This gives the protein CASSLEGPGTDTQYF.

The CDR3 DNA reads as TGTGCCAGCAGCTTGGAAGGGTCCCCTAATGAAAAACTGTTTTTT. It encodes CASSLEGSPNEKLFF. V is TRBV5-8 and J is TRBJ1-4; D is ambiguous. Germline V gene sequence: CDR1 SGHTS, CDR2 YDEGEE. The CDR3 has 15 residues. V lost 0 bases and J 3 bases, leaving 9 bases between the germline ends.

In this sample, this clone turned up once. CDR3 DNA: TGTGCCTGGCGGCCCCCAGGGGATCATGAAAAACTGTTTTTT. It translates to CAWRPPGDHEKLFF. V and J are TRBV30 and TRBJ1-4; a possible D gene is TRBD1 (6 bases). Trimming removed 5 bases at V and 6 bases at J, with 16 bases between. CDR3 size: 14 residues. Germline CDR1 reads GTSNPN; CDR2 reads SVGIG (reference sequence).

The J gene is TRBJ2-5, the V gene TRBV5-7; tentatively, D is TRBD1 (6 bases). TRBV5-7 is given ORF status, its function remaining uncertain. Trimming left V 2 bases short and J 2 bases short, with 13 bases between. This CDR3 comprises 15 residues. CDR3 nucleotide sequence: TGTGCCAGCAGCTTCACGGACAGCTTTCAAGAGACCCAGTACTTC. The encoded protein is CASSFTDSFQETQYF.

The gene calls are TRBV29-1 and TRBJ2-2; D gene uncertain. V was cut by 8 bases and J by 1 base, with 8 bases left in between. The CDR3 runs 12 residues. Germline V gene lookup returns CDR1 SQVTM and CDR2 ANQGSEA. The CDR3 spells CSSLRNTGELFF. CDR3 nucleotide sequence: TGCAGCTCCCTGCGGAACACCGGGGAGCTGTTTTTT.

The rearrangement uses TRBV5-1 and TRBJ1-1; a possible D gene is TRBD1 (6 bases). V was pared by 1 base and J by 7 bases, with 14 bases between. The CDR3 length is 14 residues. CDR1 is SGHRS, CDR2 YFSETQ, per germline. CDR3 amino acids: CASSLMGHRDEAFF. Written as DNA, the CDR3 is TGCGCCAGCAGCTTGATGGGGCACAGGGATGAAGCTTTCTTT.

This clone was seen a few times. CDR3 coding DNA: TGCAGTGCTAGTGGTCCGCCGCAGTATTTT. Residues: CSASGPPQYF. The chain carries TRBV20-1 and TRBJ2-3; no definite D call. V was clipped by 3 bases and J by 10 bases, with 8 bases between them. CDR3 length equals 10 residues. Germline CDR1 reads DFQATT; CDR2 reads SNEGSKA (reference sequence).

CDR3 sequence: CASSREGLPNNEQFF. CDR3 bases: TGTGCCAGCAGCCGGGAGGGACTACCGAACAATGAGCAGTTCTTC. This chain joins TRBV5-4 and TRBJ2-1; TRBD2 aligns across 8 bases. The V and J ends lost 4 bases and 5 bases, in that order; junction bases with no gene match: 8. The CDR3 totals 15 residues. Germline CDR1 reads SGHNT; CDR2 reads YYREEE (reference sequence).

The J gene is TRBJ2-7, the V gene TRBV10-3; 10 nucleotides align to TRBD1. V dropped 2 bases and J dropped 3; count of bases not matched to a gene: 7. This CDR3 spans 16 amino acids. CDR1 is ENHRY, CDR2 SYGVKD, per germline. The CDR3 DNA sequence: TGTGCCATCAGTGAGGGCGGCAGGACAGGGGGCTACGAGCAGTACTTC. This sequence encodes CAISEGGRTGGYEQYF.

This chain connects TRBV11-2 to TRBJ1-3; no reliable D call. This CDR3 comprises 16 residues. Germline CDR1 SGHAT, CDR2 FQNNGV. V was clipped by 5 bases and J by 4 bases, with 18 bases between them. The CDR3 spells CASSHLLASGGNTIYF. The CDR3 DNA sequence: TGTGCCAGCAGCCATCTTTTGGCGAGTGGCGGAAACACCATATATTTT.

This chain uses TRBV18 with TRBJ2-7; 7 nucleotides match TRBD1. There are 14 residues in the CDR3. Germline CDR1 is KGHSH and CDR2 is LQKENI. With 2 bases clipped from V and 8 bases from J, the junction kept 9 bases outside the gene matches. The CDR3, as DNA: TGTGCCAGCTCACCAAAGGGACAGCAGTACCAGCAGTACTTC. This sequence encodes CASSPKGQQYQQYF.

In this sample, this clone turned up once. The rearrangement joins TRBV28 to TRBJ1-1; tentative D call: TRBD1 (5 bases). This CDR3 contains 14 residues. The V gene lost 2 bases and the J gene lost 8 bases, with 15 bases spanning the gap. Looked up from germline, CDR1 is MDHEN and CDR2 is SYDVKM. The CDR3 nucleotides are TGTGCCAGCAGTTTAACCAGGACAAGGGGAGAAGCTTTCTTT. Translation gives CASSLTRTRGEAFF.

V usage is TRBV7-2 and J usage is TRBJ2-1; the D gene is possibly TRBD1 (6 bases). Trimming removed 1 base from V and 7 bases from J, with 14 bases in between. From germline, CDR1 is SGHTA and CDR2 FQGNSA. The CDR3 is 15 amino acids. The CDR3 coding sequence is TGTGCCAGCAGCTTAGACAGGGCCAGTGGAAATGAGCAGTTCTTC. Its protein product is CASSLDRASGNEQFF.

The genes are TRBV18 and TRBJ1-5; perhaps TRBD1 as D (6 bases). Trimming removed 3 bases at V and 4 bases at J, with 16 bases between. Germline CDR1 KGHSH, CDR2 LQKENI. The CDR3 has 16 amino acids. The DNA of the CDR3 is TGTGCCAGCTCACCTAGGGGGACGGAGGCGAATCAGCCCCAGCATTTT. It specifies CASSPRGTEANQPQHF.